This T cell receptor beta chain appears in the sequencing data of a study of blood T cell repertoires in COVID-19 (dated by TCRdb to 2019 to 2021). Background on the whole study: Collaborator samples came from the United States, Italy and Spain and covered acute and convalescent phases of COVID-19. The material from the prospective study consisted of cDNA or gDNA derived from T cells, B-cell-depleted T cells, or PBMCs. Subjects who had been exposed to COVID-19, were actively infected with it, or had recovered from it provided the deeply sampled blood TCRbeta repertoires that made up the dataset. The repertoires were made available in a free public database intended to serve as a resource for research on the immune response to SARS-CoV-2. The samples were drawn from the first 160 participants of the ongoing ImmuneRACE study and from 1,254 subjects provided by 6 global collaborators. A de-identified subject ID, COVID-19 status, age in years and sex were almost always included in the sample metadata. Where HLA class I and class II types were available, the types were taken from metadata supplied by the sample provider, not from assay-based typing.

Of note for this clone: The target of this receptor is not known. No base quality values were provided; no much bigger clone lies one nucleotide off.

Whole blood was collected in K2EDTA tubes by collaborating institutions according to the institutions' own protocols. Collaborator samples were shipped for TCRbeta analysis as frozen whole blood, isolated PBMCs, or DNA extracted from either sample type. TCRbeta CDR3 regions were amplified from genomic DNA by means of the immunoSEQ Assay, a bias-controlled multiplex PCR. Regarding the original processing steps: The number of nucleated cells in each sample was estimated by amplification of reference gene primers within the assay. Sequence reads were collapsed and filtered to measure the absolute abundance of every unique TCRbeta CDR3 rearrangement. For each sample, productive Simpson clonality was calculated as the square root of Simpson's diversity index over productive rearrangements. Not all clones reach the TCRdb copy of this immuneACCESS table, which keeps in-frame sequences only. Checked studies attribute under half of the gap to unresolved V genes and leave the rest unexplained. The DNA gave D and trimming, while V, J and clone size come from that table. The sample table holds some 73,000 clones, of which roughly 84% were seen once. Around 27% of the sample is held by the ten biggest clonotypes.

According to the germline V gene (reference sequence), CDR1 reads LGHDT and CDR2 reads YNNKEL. The CDR3 spans 18 residues, from the cysteine through the phenylalanine. Only the CDR3 portion is preserved as DNA: 54 bases, with reading frame beginning at the first base. Trimmed from V: 3 bases; trimmed from J: 4 bases; junction bases lacking a gene match: 8. Beyond this particular receptor, the publication reports: Clinical and demographic metadata were provided uncurated, with the amount varying by source and participant.

The TCR sequence derives from a human donor in a cohort sampled during active COVID-19. Recombination connected TRBV3-1 (or the pseudogene TRBV3-2) to TRBJ2-1; 14 middle bases align to TRBD2. Material: peripheral blood. The sequenced DNA: TGTGCCAGCAGCCATGGACTAGCGGGGGGTTCTTTTTACAATGAGCAGTTCTTC. This is translated as CASSHGLAGGSFYNEQFF.